This T cell receptor (beta chain) was obtained from a study of graft-versus-host responses after intestinal transplantation. Whole-study findings and limits: Among recipient marrow samples, GvH clones were found; some appeared first in ileum or blood.

As to this clone: Its antigen is unidentified.

Libraries were prepared by immunoSEQ multiplex PCR; TCRdb keeps only in-frame clonotypes and omits some of them. Of tens of thousands of clones in the sample, 90% to 95% were seen once. The TCR was taken from a human donor who was the organ donor for an intestinal transplant. The specimen comprised unstimulated CD8+ T cells sorted from spleen or lymph node cells, sampled before transplant.

The CDR3 sequence: CASSIAGDVNEQFF. Here the CDR3 DNA reads TGTGCCAGTAGTATAGCGGGAGATGTTAATGAGCAGTTCTTC. V and J are TRBV19 and TRBJ2-1; D possibly corresponds to TRBD2 (6 bases). Trimming stripped 1 base from V and 7 bases from J, with 11 bases between. The CDR3 sequence is 14 residues long. Germline V lookup: CDR1 LNHDA, CDR2 SQIVND (reference sequence).